Presented here are 16 T cell receptor beta chains from one specimen sequenced in a study of T cell repertoires in cytomegalovirus infection. Using its own MiXCR run on the reads, TCRdb lists one record per CDR3 protein. This table holds roughly 230,000 distinct CDR3 sequences, roughly 22% found once. Input material: CD8+ T cells from PBMCs. These receptors originate from a human donor in good health (CMV status not recorded). Some clones in this sample may be carry-over from other donors' samples.

V usage is TRBV6-1 and J usage is TRBJ2-7; D ambiguous. V dropped 5 bases and J dropped 2 bases, with 10 bases sitting between them. Germline loops: CDR1 MNHNS, CDR2 SASEGT. This CDR3 spans 13 amino acids. CDR3 DNA sequence: TGTGCCAGCAGTCCCACCGTGGCCTACGAGCAGTACTTC. Translating gives CASSPTVAYEQYF.

CDR3 coding DNA: TGTGCCAGCAGCTTAGGGATCCGGACAGATACGCAGTATTTT. This gives the protein CASSLGIRTDTQYF. This chain connects TRBV7-2 to TRBJ2-3, with D hard to call. This CDR3 is built from 14 residues. Per germline, CDR1 SGHTA and CDR2 FQGNSA. Between the trimmed V and J ends, which lost 1 base and 3 bases, there was a span of 8 bases.

The chain has TRBV12-3 or TRBV12-4 and TRBJ1-1; D is possibly TRBD1 (6 bases). The germline V and J ends were trimmed by 6 bases and 2 bases, with 13 bases remaining between them. CDR3 length: 14 residues. DNA of the CDR3: TGTGCCAGCAGAGACGTCAGGGGAAACACTGAAGCTTTCTTT. This encodes CASRDVRGNTEAFF.

At least ten counts were recorded for this clonotype. The rearrangement links TRBV27 to TRBJ2-3, with D possibly being TRBD1 (6 bases). Trimming removed 5 bases from V and 6 bases from J, with 24 bases in between. The CDR3 extends over 17 amino acids. The germline CDR1 and CDR2 sequences are MNHEY and SMNVEV (reference sequence). CDR3 amino acids: CASSGGQWSSPGDTQYF. The CDR3 coding sequence is TGTGCCAGCAGTGGTGGACAGTGGTCGAGTCCCGGCGATACGCAGTATTTT.

About this clonotype itself: This may be a read error, as it is one base from a much larger clone. V is TRBV20-1 and J is TRBJ1-1; D gene uncertain. Germline values: CDR1 DFQATT, CDR2 SNEGSKA (reference sequence). This CDR3 has 13 amino acids. With 1 base removed from V and 3 bases from J, the gap between germline ends came to 9 bases. The CDR3 spells CSARGERDTEAFF. CDR3 sequence (DNA): TGCAGTGCTAGAGGGGAGCGGGACACTGAAGCTTTCTTT.

The chain carries TRBV12-3 or TRBV12-4 and TRBJ1-2, with a tentative D call TRBD1 (5 bases). The V end was cut by 5 bases, the J end by 6 bases, with 13 bases between. The CDR3 length is 13 residues. This chain's CDR3 is CASSNPGRDGYTF. The CDR3 DNA is TGTGCCAGCAGTAACCCGGGGCGAGATGGCTACACCTTC.

This CDR3 is CASSQVGTGEQYF. CDR3 nucleotide sequence: TGCGCCAGCAGCCAAGTCGGGACGGGGGAGCAGTACTTC. The rearrangement links TRBV4-1 to TRBJ2-7; the D gene could be TRBD1 or TRBD2 (5 bases each). The germline CDR1 and CDR2 sequences are MGHRA and YSYEKL. This CDR3 has 13 amino acids. V lost 1 base, J lost 7 bases, and 11 bases lay in between.

The chain joins TRBV28 to TRBJ2-3; tentatively, D is TRBD1 (6 bases). The CDR3 runs 16 residues. Germline CDR1 MDHEN, CDR2 SYDVKM. Trimming removed 5 bases from V and 3 bases from J, with 18 bases in between. The CDR3 sequence: CASSSAAGAKTDTQYF. The CDR3 nucleotides are TGTGCCAGCAGTAGTGCGGCAGGGGCGAAGACAGATACGCAGTATTTT. Using reference TRBV28 and TRBJ2-3 for the parts outside the CDR3, the full variable domain is DVKVTQSSRYLVKRTGEKVFLECVQDMDHENMFWYRQDPGLGLRLIYFSYDVKMKEKGDIPEGYSVSREKKERFSLILESASTNQTSMYLCASSSAAGAKTDTQYFGPGTRLTVL.

The genes are TRBV28 and TRBJ1-2; 8 nucleotides line up with TRBD1. V was pared by 8 bases and J by 13 bases, with 9 bases of the junction left unmatched. The CDR3 has 11 residues. CDR1 and CDR2 from the germline V gene are MDHEN and SYDVKM. CDR3 coding DNA: TGTGCCAGCGGTCAGGGGGCCTCCGCCACCTTC. Amino acid sequence: CASGQGASATF.

This rearrangement joins TRBV14 to TRBJ2-3; TRBD1 might be the D (5 bases). Trimming left V 0 bases short and J 3 bases short, with 10 bases between. There are 15 residues in the CDR3. Germline V gives CDR1 SGHDN, CDR2 FVKESK. The CDR3 bases are TGTGCCAGCAGCCAAGAGGGGCAGTTGACAGATACGCAGTATTTT. Its protein is CASSQEGQLTDTQYF.

The chain employs TRBV5-1 and TRBJ2-1; a weak D match, TRBD1 (5 bases). V lost 0 bases and J lost 5, with 18 bases in between. This CDR3 has 17 residues. Germline-derived CDR1 and CDR2 are SGHRS and YFSETQ. The CDR3 DNA follows: TGCGCCAGCAGCTTGGCAACAGACAGAGTAATGGACAATGAGCAGTTCTTC. Translating gives CASSLATDRVMDNEQFF. Drawing the rest from reference TRBV5-1 and TRBJ2-1, the complete variable domain is KAGVTQTPRYLIKTRGQQVTLSCSPISGHRSVSWYQQTPGQGLQFLFEYFSETQRNKGNFPGRFSGRQFSNSRSEMNVSTLELGDSALYLCASSLATDRVMDNEQFFGPGTRLTVL.

This clonotype came up many times. The J gene is TRBJ1-1, the V gene TRBV7-8; D is undetermined. The germline gives CDR1 SGHVS, CDR2 FQNEAQ. The CDR3 loop spans 14 amino acids. V lost 3 bases, J lost 1 base, and 9 bases lay in between. CDR3 in amino acids: CASSFSAANTEAFF. CDR3 nucleotides: TGTGCCAGCAGCTTCTCGGCGGCGAACACTGAAGCTTTCTTT.

The V call is TRBV13, the J call TRBJ2-7; weak D call: TRBD2 (7 bases). In germline, CDR1 is PRHDT, CDR2 FYEKMQ (reference sequence). CDR3 length equals 15 residues. V was pared by 5 bases and J by 2 bases, with 16 bases between. Written as DNA, the CDR3 is TGTGCCAGCAGCCCTTCAGCGGGACACCCCTACGAGCAGTACTTC. This sequence encodes CASSPSAGHPYEQYF.

This clonotype was recorded at least ten times. Possible read error: a much larger clone is one base away. This chain links TRBV7-9 with TRBJ1-1, with D unclear. Germline CDR1 reads SEHNR; CDR2 reads FQNEAQ (reference sequence). With 2 bases removed from V and 2 bases from J, the gap between germline ends came to 3 bases. The CDR3 totals 12 residues. CDR3 in amino acids: CASSLFNTEAFF. In DNA form, the CDR3 reads TGTGCCAGCAGCTTATTTAACACTGAAGCTTTCTTT.

The chain joins TRBV2 to TRBJ1-1; possibly TRBD1 for D (5 bases). The CDR3 has 12 residues. The ends were cut back, 6 bases at V and 7 bases at J, with 12 bases in the middle. The germline gives CDR1 SNHLY, CDR2 FYNNEI. The CDR3 nucleotides are TGTGCCAGCAGGGAGGGGCGTATTGAAGCTTTCTTT. This codes for CASREGRIEAFF.

The sample holds a few counts of this clonotype. This sequence joins TRBV20-1 and TRBJ2-2; 8 bases line up with TRBD2. The CDR3 contains 15 residues. Germline V lookup: CDR1 DFQATT, CDR2 SNEGSKA (reference sequence). Losses at the gene ends were 1 base for V and 8 bases for J; bases not matched to a gene: 9. The CDR3 DNA is TGCAGTGCTAGAGGCGGGGGGACCTCAGGTGGGGAGCTGTTTTTT. Translation gives CSARGGGTSGGELFF.